Each of the 20 T cell receptor beta chains below was sequenced from the same sample in a study of blood T cell repertoires in COVID-19. Profiled with immunoSEQ multiplex PCR; TCRdb holds only in-frame clones, not every one. The data hold 250,000 or so clones, with approximately 87% observed a single time. The sample was peripheral blood. These receptors were taken from a woman in her forties who had recovered from COVID-19.

CDR3 protein: CASSKALHRTEAFF. The CDR3 DNA reads as TGTGCCAGTAGTAAAGCCCTTCACCGCACTGAAGCTTTCTTT. The chain is built from TRBV19 and TRBJ1-1; D is undetermined. Trimming removed 4 bases from V and 4 bases from J, with 13 bases in between. The CDR3 sequence is 14 residues long. Germline CDR1 and CDR2: LNHDA and SQIVND (reference sequence).

The chain recombines TRBV6-6 with TRBJ2-2, with 9 bases identical to TRBD1. Looked up from germline, CDR1 is MNHNY and CDR2 is SVGAGI (reference sequence). J gave up 7 bases and V 8 bases, and 5 bases lay outside the gene matches. The CDR3 consists of 13 residues. The CDR3 bases are TGTGCCAGCCAACAGGGGGCGGTCGGGGAGCTGTTTTTT. Its protein is CASQQGAVGELFF.

CDR3: CASSFDRANSPLHF. The CDR3 nucleotides read TGTGCCAGCAGTTTTGACAGGGCCAATTCACCCCTCCACTTT. The chain combines TRBV6-5 with TRBJ1-6, with 7 nucleotides matching TRBD1. Germline CDR1 reads MNHEY; CDR2 reads SVGAGI. The CDR3 loop spans 14 amino acids. Trimming removed 4 bases from V and 7 bases from J; junction bases left unmatched: 4.

V usage is TRBV10-1 and J usage is TRBJ2-7; D remains unclear. The CDR3 runs 16 residues. The ends were cut back, 8 bases at V and 1 base at J, with 21 bases in the middle. The germline V gene encodes CDR1 WNHNN and CDR2 SYGVQD (reference sequence). CDR3 sequence reads: CASPEPPANRSYEQYF. The CDR3 nucleotides are TGCGCCAGCCCTGAACCACCAGCGAACCGGTCCTACGAGCAGTACTTC.

The chain joins TRBV11-2 to TRBJ2-1, with 9 bases matching TRBD2. Germline values: CDR1 SGHAT, CDR2 FQNNGV. The trim removed 7 bases at V and 1 base at J, leaving 14 bases unmatched. The CDR3 sequence is 18 residues long. The CDR3 protein is CASTTRLRGGRSYNEQFF. CDR3 nucleotides: TGTGCCAGCACCACTCGGTTGCGGGGGGGTAGGTCCTACAATGAGCAGTTCTTC.

The V call is TRBV7-9, the J call TRBJ2-4; 7 nucleotides line up with TRBD1. CDR3 length equals 13 residues. J lost 7 bases, V lost 5 bases, and 5 bases had no gene match. Germline V CDR1 and CDR2: SEHNR, FQNEAQ (reference sequence). The CDR3 loop reads CASSPEGANIQYF. The CDR3 DNA sequence: TGTGCCAGCAGCCCTGAGGGGGCGAACATTCAGTACTTC.

On this clone itself: Distinct nucleotide sequences in the sample also encode this CDR3. The rearrangement links TRBV9 to TRBJ2-5; TRBD2 might be the D (6 bases). The germline V and J ends were trimmed by 2 bases and 2 bases, with 7 bases remaining between them. CDR3 length equals 13 residues. Germline V gives CDR1 SGDLS, CDR2 YYNGEE. The CDR3 DNA sequence: TGTGCCAGCAGCGTGGCGGGGCAAGAGACCCAGTACTTC. It yields the protein CASSVAGQETQYF.

The chain couples TRBV5-1 to TRBJ2-7, with TRBD2 identical over 11 bases. J lost 2 bases, V lost 6 bases, and 10 bases had no gene match. Germline values: CDR1 SGHRS, CDR2 YFSETQ. The CDR3 contains 16 residues. CDR3 in DNA: TGCGCCAGCACAACCGGGACTAGCGGTCTCACCTACGAGCAGTACTTC. It encodes CASTTGTSGLTYEQYF.

This CDR3 is CASSFRPWASYEQYF. For the CDR3, the DNA is TGCGCCAGCAGCTTTAGACCTTGGGCCTCCTACGAGCAGTACTTC. V gene TRBV5-1 combines with J gene TRBJ2-7; D call uncertain. The CDR3 is made up of 15 amino acids. The V end was cut by 2 bases, the J end by 0 bases, with 12 bases between. Per germline, CDR1 SGHRS and CDR2 YFSETQ.

V gene TRBV7-2 combines with J gene TRBJ1-1; no definite D call. V was clipped by 4 bases and J by 6 bases, with 9 bases between them. The CDR3 covers 12 residues. The germline V gene has CDR1 SGHTA and CDR2 FQGNSA. This chain's CDR3 is CASSYSYAEAFF. DNA for the CDR3: TGTGCCAGCAGCTACAGTTACGCTGAAGCTTTCTTT.

The V call is TRBV4-1, the J call TRBJ2-3, with 8 nucleotides matching TRBD2. The CDR3 is made up of 15 amino acids. Germline-derived CDR1 and CDR2 are MGHRA and YSYEKL. The junction had 2 bases not matched to a gene; V was cut back by 0 bases and J by 3 bases. In DNA form, the CDR3 reads TGCGCCAGCAGCCAAGATGGGACTAGTACAGATACGCAGTATTTT. Translating gives CASSQDGTSTDTQYF.

The chain has TRBV29-1 and TRBJ2-1; 7 positions match TRBD2. Losses at the gene ends were 7 bases for V and 1 base for J; bases not matched to a gene: 4. This CDR3 has 13 residues. In germline, CDR1 is SQVTM, CDR2 ANQGSEA. CDR3 DNA: TGCAGCGCCGGGACTACTTCCTACAATGAGCAGTTCTTC. Amino acids: CSAGTTSYNEQFF.

The chain is built from TRBV30 and TRBJ2-1; 10 positions agree with TRBD2. V was pared by 2 bases and J by 4 bases, with 5 bases of the junction left unmatched. The CDR3 has 15 amino acids. CDR1 is GTSNPN, CDR2 SVGIG, per germline (reference sequence). CDR3 residues: CAWSRTSGFYNEQFF. The CDR3 DNA sequence: TGTGCCTGGAGTCGGACTAGCGGTTTTTACAATGAGCAGTTCTTC.

This chain uses TRBV27 with TRBJ2-7; TRBD1 aligns across 7 bases. Unmatched junction bases numbered 7, after V lost 6 bases and J lost 2 bases. The germline V gene has CDR1 MNHEY and CDR2 SMNVEV (reference sequence). The CDR3 length is 14 residues. CDR3 residues: CASSRYRGPYEQYF. Here the CDR3 DNA reads TGTGCCAGCAGCCGTTACAGGGGACCCTACGAGCAGTACTTC.

V is TRBV5-1 and J is TRBJ2-5; 11 nucleotides align to TRBD2. The V gene's germline CDR1 is SGHRS and CDR2 YFSETQ. J was trimmed by 2 bases and V by 2 bases; bases with no gene match: 8. The CDR3 is made up of 17 amino acids. DNA of the CDR3: TGCGCCAGCAGCTTCCAGACTAGCGGGGATCATCAAGAGACCCAGTACTTC. Its protein product is CASSFQTSGDHQETQYF.

V and J are TRBV19 and TRBJ2-1; 13 nucleotides align to TRBD2. The CDR3 loop spans 16 amino acids. Germline V gives CDR1 LNHDA, CDR2 SQIVND (reference sequence). After removal of 6 bases from V and 7 bases from J, the junction contained 9 bases not matched to a gene. CDR3 loop: CASRRYGLAGANEQFF. For the CDR3, the DNA is TGTGCCAGTAGACGATACGGACTAGCGGGAGCGAATGAGCAGTTCTTC.

This clone has just one count. The V call is TRBV4-3, the J call TRBJ1-2; D not certain. Germline V lookup: CDR1 LGHNA, CDR2 YSLEER. This CDR3 contains 16 residues. Deletions cut 1 base from V and 4 bases from J, with 16 bases between. DNA of the CDR3: TGCGCCAGCAGCCAAGTGCGGTCGGCGGCCGTCTATGGCTACACCTTC. It encodes CASSQVRSAAVYGYTF.

The chain recombines TRBV21-1 with TRBJ1-1; TRBD1, the table's D call, lacks a check against the DNA. TRBV21-1 is shown as a pseudogene. This CDR3 has 15 residues. The CDR3 protein is CASSVDRGRESEAFF. DNA of the CDR3: TGTGCCAGCAGCGTCGACAGGGGGCGCGAGTCTGAAGCTTTCTTT.

This clone was seen only once. The chain uses TRBV6-5 and TRBJ1-4; 9 bases line up with TRBD1. CDR3 length: 15 amino acids. Trimming removed 5 bases from V and 5 bases from J; junction bases left unmatched: 6. CDR1 is MNHEY, CDR2 SVGAGI, per germline. CDR3 coding DNA: TGTGCCAGCAGTCCCCGGGACAGGGTAAATGAAAAACTGTTTTTT. Translation: CASSPRDRVNEKLFF.

The chain joins TRBV14 to TRBJ1-6, with D perhaps matching TRBD1 (6 bases). The V gene's germline CDR1 is SGHDN and CDR2 FVKESK. This CDR3 contains 16 residues. The V gene lost 1 base and the J gene lost 2 bases, with 9 bases spanning the gap. The CDR3 is CASSQVGGPYNSPLHF. DNA for the CDR3: TGTGCCAGCAGCCAAGTGGGGGGGCCCTATAATTCACCCCTCCACTTT.